The 27 T cell receptor beta chains below were found in one sample sequenced in a study of blood T cell repertoires in COVID-19. The assay was immunoSEQ multiplex PCR, and TCRdb's table has in-frame clones only and misses some. In the table there are fewer than 150,000 clones, approximately 77% of which are singletons. Sequencing was done on a sample of peripheral blood. The receptors here all came from a man aged 80 or over with acute or convalescent COVID-19.

The J gene is TRBJ2-2, the V gene TRBV2; TRBD2 might be the D (6 bases). The CDR3 covers 14 residues. The germline gives CDR1 SNHLY, CDR2 FYNNEI. V gave up 6 bases and J gave up 6 bases, with 14 bases separating them. The CDR3 spells CASRDYSLAGELFF. Here the CDR3 DNA reads TGTGCCAGCAGGGACTACAGTCTTGCCGGGGAGCTGTTTTTT.

In its sample, this clone was seen many times. V gene TRBV5-5 combines with J gene TRBJ2-3; TRBD1 aligns across 7 bases. The trim removed 0 bases at V and 1 base at J, leaving 8 bases unmatched. Germline assignment: CDR1 SGHKS and CDR2 YYEKEE (reference sequence). The CDR3 covers 17 residues. CDR3 sequence: CASSLAPRTGGTDTQYF. The CDR3 DNA follows: TGTGCCAGCAGCTTGGCCCCACGGACAGGTGGCACAGATACGCAGTATTTT.

This clone has a handful of counts. The CDR3 region is CASSRATGSPLHF. In nucleotides, the CDR3 is TGTGCCAGCAGCCGGGCGACAGGATCACCCCTCCACTTT. This chain uses TRBV3-1 (or the pseudogene TRBV3-2) with TRBJ1-6; maybe TRBD1 (6 bases). The germline gives CDR1 LGHDT, CDR2 YNNKEL (reference sequence). The CDR3 is made up of 13 amino acids. The V end lost 4 bases, the J end lost 10 bases, and 11 bases lay between the germline ends.

V gene TRBV5-5 combines with J gene TRBJ2-6, with 10 nucleotides matching TRBD1. V lost 1 base and J lost 5; bases outside the gene matches: 6. The germline gives CDR1 SGHKS, CDR2 YYEKEE (reference sequence). This CDR3 comprises 17 residues. CDR3 in DNA: TGTGCCAGCAGCTTGCCGGGACAGGGGTCGTGGGCCAACGTCCTGACTTTC. Translated, it gives CASSLPGQGSWANVLTF.

The CDR3 DNA follows: TGTGCCAGCAGCTTAGCTGGGTGGGTGCGGACTGAAGCTTTCTTT. It encodes CASSLAGWVRTEAFF. The rearrangement links TRBV7-2 to TRBJ1-1; D gene unclear. Germline lookup yields CDR1 SGHTA and CDR2 FQGNSA. The CDR3 loop spans 15 amino acids. V shed 0 bases and J shed 5 bases, with 13 bases lying between them. Full variable domain (outside the CDR3, taken from reference TRBV7-2 and TRBJ1-1): GAGVSQSPSNKVTEKGKDVELRCDPISGHTALYWYRQSLGQGLEFLIYFQGNSAPDKSGLPSDRFSAERTGGSVSTLTIQRTQQEDSAVYLCASSLAGWVRTEAFFGQGTRLTVV.

The rearrangement joins TRBV5-1 to TRBJ2-7; 11 nucleotides agree with TRBD2. There are 16 residues in the CDR3. CDR1 SGHRS and CDR2 YFSETQ come from the germline V gene. With V trimmed by 3 bases and J by 2 bases, 7 bases remained unmatched. The CDR3 protein is CASSYASGGPTYEQYF. CDR3 bases: TGCGCCAGCAGCTACGCTAGCGGGGGGCCCACCTACGAGCAGTACTTC.

This chain uses TRBV15 with TRBJ2-7, with a possible D match to TRBD1 (5 bases). The CDR3 length is 15 residues. Germline V gene lookup returns CDR1 LNHNV and CDR2 YYDKDF (reference sequence). Between the trimmed V and J ends, which lost 1 base and 2 bases, there was a span of 12 bases. CDR3 amino acids: CATSRAKDIAYEQYF. The CDR3 region has the DNA TGTGCCACCAGCAGAGCAAAGGACATCGCCTACGAGCAGTACTTC.

The V gene is TRBV28, the J gene TRBJ1-2, with D possibly being TRBD1 (5 bases). V was pared by 3 bases and J by 1 base, with 9 bases between. The germline CDR1 and CDR2 sequences are MDHEN and SYDVKM. This CDR3 region has 14 residues. The DNA of the CDR3 is TGTGCCAGCAGTTTGACAGATAATAACTATGGCTACACCTTC. The encoded protein is CASSLTDNNYGYTF.

The J gene is TRBJ2-7, the V gene TRBV2; 7 bases are a match to TRBD2. The CDR3 is 12 residues long. V was clipped by 5 bases and J by 12 bases; unmatched bases: 10. CDR1 is SNHLY, CDR2 FYNNEI, per germline. The CDR3 region is CASSPVTSLGYF. DNA for the CDR3: TGTGCCAGCAGTCCCGTGACTAGCTTGGGGTACTTC.

This clone was detected a few times. This CDR3 is CASSLTSDNEQFF. Here the CDR3 DNA reads TGTGCCAGCAGCCTGACTAGCGACAATGAGCAGTTCTTC. The chain links TRBV5-5 to TRBJ2-1, with 8 bases fitting TRBD2. This CDR3 spans 13 amino acids. CDR1 is SGHKS and CDR2 is YYEKEE in the germline V gene (reference sequence). Unmatched junction bases numbered 2, after V lost 4 bases and J lost 5 bases.

V usage is TRBV28 and J usage is TRBJ1-2, with D possibly TRBD1 on 6 matching bases. The CDR3 is 17 amino acids. The V end was cut by 5 bases, the J end by 5 bases, with 24 bases between. Germline-derived CDR1 and CDR2 are MDHEN and SYDVKM. CDR3 region: CASSPSAGGGQRYGYTF. CDR3 bases: TGTGCCAGCAGTCCATCGGCGGGGGGTGGACAGAGATATGGCTACACCTTC.

This clone was counted a few times. The chain is built from TRBV3-1 (or the pseudogene TRBV3-2) and TRBJ1-2; D gene uncertain. This CDR3 is built from 11 residues. In germline, CDR1 is LGHDT, CDR2 YNNKEL (reference sequence). Trimming stripped 0 bases from V and 8 bases from J, with 4 bases between. For the CDR3, the DNA is TGTGCCAGCAGCCAAGATTCGGGCTACACCTTC. Translation gives CASSQDSGYTF.

This clone showed up just a few times. The chain uses TRBV9 and TRBJ1-2, with unresolved D. Germline-derived CDR1 and CDR2 are SGDLS and YYNGEE. V was clipped by 3 bases and J by 8 bases, with 14 bases between them. The CDR3 has 13 amino acids. The CDR3 is CASSAEAGPGYTF. Written as DNA, the CDR3 is TGTGCCAGCAGCGCCGAGGCGGGCCCCGGCTACACCTTC. The complete variable domain, with remaining parts taken from reference TRBV9 and TRBJ1-2, reads DSGVTQTPKHLITATGQRVTLRCSPRSGDLSVYWYQQSLDQGLQFLIQYYNGEERAKGNILERFSAQQFPDLHSELNLSSLELGDSALYFCASSAEAGPGYTFGSGTRLTVV.

DNA of the CDR3: TGTGCCAGCAGCTTGGGGCTCGCCGAGCAGTACTTC. It encodes CASSLGLAEQYF. The genes are TRBV6-5 and TRBJ2-7; D is perhaps TRBD1 (5 bases). The CDR3 consists of 12 residues. V lost 6 bases and J lost 6, with 12 bases in between. The germline V gene encodes CDR1 MNHEY and CDR2 SVGAGI.

The rearrangement links TRBV25-1 to TRBJ2-2, with a weak D call TRBD1 (7 bases). The germline V gene has CDR1 MGHDK and CDR2 SYGVNS. V was shortened by 9 bases and J by 2 bases, with 25 bases between the two germline ends. This CDR3 region has 18 residues. The CDR3 region is CASQPRGGDSRNTGELFF. As DNA, the CDR3 is TGTGCCAGTCAGCCTAGAGGAGGGGACAGCCGAAACACCGGGGAGCTGTTTTTT.

The V gene is TRBV18, the J gene TRBJ2-1, with 11 bases matching TRBD1. The CDR3 covers 16 residues. Germline lookup yields CDR1 KGHSH and CDR2 LQKENI. V dropped 2 bases and J dropped 7; count of bases not matched to a gene: 7. The CDR3 coding sequence is TGTGCCAGCTCACCAAGGACAGGGGGCCCAGAAAATGAGCAGTTCTTC. This encodes CASSPRTGGPENEQFF.

The gene calls are TRBV19 and TRBJ2-2; 9 bases align to TRBD2. The CDR3 runs 17 residues. V shed 0 bases, J shed 4 bases, and the junction held 6 bases outside the gene matches. Germline V lookup: CDR1 LNHDA, CDR2 SQIVND (reference sequence). CDR3 loop: CASSIDRGGGATGELFF. CDR3 sequence (DNA): TGTGCCAGTAGTATAGATCGCGGCGGGGGGGCCACCGGGGAGCTGTTTTTT.

The chain has TRBV11-1 and TRBJ2-3; a possible D gene is TRBD1 (6 bases). Trimming cost V 4 bases and J 7 bases, with 9 bases left between them. CDR1 SGHAT and CDR2 FQDESV come from the germline V gene (reference sequence). The length of the CDR3 is 12 residues. CDR3 nucleotide sequence: TGTGCCAGCAGCTCGACAGGTCATACGCAGTATTTT. Translation: CASSSTGHTQYF.

As to this clone: A read error may be the cause here, since a much bigger clone is one base away. Additional DNA sequences in this sample encode the identical CDR3. The chain uses TRBV5-4 and TRBJ2-5; D perhaps matches TRBD2 (5 bases). There are 14 residues in the CDR3. Trimming shortened V by 0 bases and J by 2 bases, and 8 bases separated the two germline ends. The germline CDR1 and CDR2 sequences are SGHNT and YYREEE (reference sequence). The CDR3 nucleotides are TGTGCCAGCAGCTTGGGCGGGCCGCAAGAGACCCAGTACTTC. It specifies CASSLGGPQETQYF.

The V call is TRBV4-1, the J call TRBJ2-3; perhaps TRBD2 as D (6 bases). CDR1 and CDR2 from the germline V gene are MGHRA and YSYEKL. Trimming took off 7 bases at V and 0 bases at J, with 17 bases between the two ends. This CDR3 comprises 16 residues. CDR3 in DNA: TGCGCCAGCACCGAGACTAGTGAGACTAGCACAGATACGCAGTATTTT. This translates into CASTETSETSTDTQYF.

V and J are TRBV2 and TRBJ2-7; D is ambiguous. V dropped 6 bases and J dropped 4 bases, with 10 bases sitting between them. Germline lookup yields CDR1 SNHLY and CDR2 FYNNEI. CDR3 length: 12 amino acids. The CDR3 sequence is CASRANSYEQYF. CDR3 bases: TGTGCCAGCAGAGCAAACAGTTACGAGCAGTACTTC.

This rearrangement joins TRBV6-6 to TRBJ2-3; no firm D call. Germline loops: CDR1 MNHNY, CDR2 SVGAGI (reference sequence). The CDR3 has 15 amino acids. The V and J ends lost 1 base and 2 bases respectively, with 10 bases between them. The CDR3 sequence: CASSYLLQFTDTQYF. CDR3 nucleotide sequence: TGTGCCAGCAGTTACTTGTTGCAGTTCACAGATACGCAGTATTTT.

The chain is built from TRBV6-6 and TRBJ2-1, with 7 bases lining up with TRBD1. The CDR3 sequence is 16 residues long. Germline V gene sequence: CDR1 MNHNY, CDR2 SVGAGI (reference sequence). Trimming removed 0 bases from V and 0 bases from J; junction bases left unmatched: 2. For the CDR3, the DNA is TGTGCCAGCAGTTACTCGACAGGGAGCTCCTACAATGAGCAGTTCTTC. Its translation: CASSYSTGSSYNEQFF.

The J gene is TRBJ2-7, the V gene TRBV29-1; 7 bases match TRBD2. This CDR3 has 11 residues. Germline V gene data show CDR1 as SQVTM and CDR2 as ANQGSEA. The ends lost 4 bases at V and 3 bases at J; junction bases unmatched: 0. This CDR3 is CSVGGGYEQYF. The DNA of the CDR3 is TGCAGCGTTGGGGGGGGCTACGAGCAGTACTTC.

The gene calls are TRBV4-1 and TRBJ2-1; no definite D call. The CDR3 extends over 17 amino acids. Germline CDR1 and CDR2: MGHRA and YSYEKL. V shed 3 bases and J shed 1 base, with 16 bases lying between them. CDR3 DNA: TGCGCCAGCAGCCAGGGTCCCACGGGTCAGTCCTACAATGAGCAGTTCTTC. It specifies CASSQGPTGQSYNEQFF.

The chain is built from TRBV5-5 and TRBJ1-5; D not resolved. The CDR3 loop spans 15 amino acids. Germline loops: CDR1 SGHKS, CDR2 YYEKEE (reference sequence). The V gene lost 2 bases and the J gene lost 0 bases, with 9 bases spanning the gap. This chain's CDR3 is CASSFFSNSNQPQHF. The DNA for the CDR3 is TGTGCCAGCAGCTTTTTCAGTAATAGCAATCAGCCCCAGCATTTT.

V usage is TRBV20-1 and J usage is TRBJ2-1, with D possibly being TRBD1 (5 bases). The V gene's germline CDR1 is DFQATT and CDR2 SNEGSKA (reference sequence). V dropped 6 bases and J dropped 6 bases, with 9 bases sitting between them. CDR3 length equals 11 residues. CDR3 loop: CSASQGNEQFF. The CDR3 region has the DNA TGCAGTGCATCCCAGGGCAATGAGCAGTTCTTC.